The 8 T cell receptor beta chains in this list originate from one sample, sequenced in a study of T cell responses to AZD1222 COVID-19 vaccine. Here immunoSEQ multiplex PCR was the method, and the copy in TCRdb shows in-frame clones only, minus some. The sample has about 110,000 clones, 90% to 95% seen once. The sample consisted of peripheral blood, taken on day 0 of AZD1222 vaccination. The receptors stem from an adult in good health.

The chain is built from TRBV7-2 and TRBJ1-4, with 10 bases identical to TRBD1. The germline gives CDR1 SGHTA, CDR2 FQGNSA. The CDR3 extends over 16 amino acids. V lost 3 bases, J lost 8 bases, and 9 bases stayed unmatched. CDR3 coding DNA: TGTGCCAGCAGCTTGGGGCTGGGGACAGGGGTGGAAAAACTGTTTTTT. Translating gives CASSLGLGTGVEKLFF. The full variable domain, rest sourced from reference TRBV7-2 and TRBJ1-4, is GAGVSQSPSNKVTEKGKDVELRCDPISGHTALYWYRQSLGQGLEFLIYFQGNSAPDKSGLPSDRFSAERTGGSVSTLTIQRTQQEDSAVYLCASSLGLGTGVEKLFFGSGTQLSVL.

The chain uses TRBV18 and TRBJ2-3; 7 nucleotides agree with TRBD2. Per germline, CDR1 KGHSH and CDR2 LQKENI. Trimming took 3 bases from V and 1 from J; bases not matched to a gene: 10. This CDR3 is 17 amino acids long. The CDR3: CASSPLSGDYRTDTQYF. The CDR3 nucleotides are TGTGCCAGCTCACCGTTAAGCGGGGATTACCGCACAGATACGCAGTATTTT.

The gene calls are TRBV2 and TRBJ1-5, with TRBD1 identical over 10 bases. This CDR3 region has 15 residues. V was pared by 6 bases and J by 4 bases, with 6 bases of the junction left unmatched. CDR1 is SNHLY, CDR2 FYNNEI, per germline. CDR3 bases: TGTGCCAGCAGGGACAGGGGGTCTCGGAATCAGCCCCAGCATTTT. Translating it yields CASRDRGSRNQPQHF. Complete variable domain (other parts from reference TRBV2 and TRBJ1-5): EPEVTQTPSHQVTQMGQEVILRCVPISNHLYFYWYRQILGQKVEFLVSFYNNEISEKSEIFDDQFSVERPDGSNFTLKIRSTKLEDSAMYFCASRDRGSRNQPQHFGDGTRLSIL.

The chain employs TRBV6-5 and TRBJ1-3; 8 bases match TRBD1. The trim removed 8 bases at V and 2 bases at J, leaving 5 bases unmatched. The germline V gene has CDR1 MNHEY and CDR2 SVGAGI. The CDR3 loop spans 14 amino acids. The CDR3 sequence is CASGRGRAGNTIYF. CDR3 in DNA: TGTGCCAGCGGCAGGGGGCGAGCTGGAAACACCATATATTTT.

V is TRBV4-2 and J is TRBJ1-1, with D possibly being TRBD1 (5 bases). V was cut by 0 bases and J by 5 bases, with 13 bases left in between. The CDR3 is made up of 15 amino acids. Germline CDR1 LGHNA, CDR2 YNFKEQ. CDR3 DNA sequence: TGTGCCAGCAGCCAAGATCCGGGGGGTCGGACTGAAGCTTTCTTT. As protein: CASSQDPGGRTEAFF.

J is TRBJ2-1 and V is TRBV4-1; no reliable D call. Germline V gene data show CDR1 as MGHRA and CDR2 as YSYEKL. The CDR3 contains 12 residues. V was trimmed by 6 bases and J by 6 bases, leaving 9 bases between them. CDR3 bases: TGCGCCAGCAGTCCCACTGTCAATGAGCAGTTCTTC. This sequence encodes CASSPTVNEQFF.

The chain has TRBV6-5 and TRBJ1-3; 7 bases are shared with TRBD1. This CDR3 is built from 15 residues. In germline, CDR1 is MNHEY, CDR2 SVGAGI. Trimming at V came to 6 bases and at J to 0 bases, leaving 5 bases not matched to a gene. As DNA, the CDR3 is TGTGCCAGCAGCCAAGGGACAGACTCTGGAAACACCATATATTTT. Protein: CASSQGTDSGNTIYF.

This sequence joins TRBV19 and TRBJ2-1; D might be TRBD1 (5 bases). V lost 4 bases, J lost 6 bases, and 7 bases lay in between. CDR3 length equals 12 residues. CDR1 is LNHDA and CDR2 is SQIVND in the germline V gene (reference sequence). CDR3 sequence reads: CASSTGANEQFF. The CDR3 DNA is TGTGCCAGTAGTACTGGGGCCAATGAGCAGTTCTTC. The variable domain in full, with the rest retrieved from reference TRBV19 and TRBJ2-1, is DGGITQSPKYLFRKEGQNVTLSCEQNLNHDAMYWYRQDPGQGLRLIYYSQIVNDFQKGDIAEGYSVSREKKESFPLTVTSAQKNPTAFYLCASSTGANEQFFGPGTRLTVL.